This T cell receptor (beta chain) was sequenced for a study of blood T cell repertoires in COVID-19. V was shortened by 2 bases and J by 5 bases, with 16 bases between the two germline ends. CDR3 length equals 15 residues. The germline V gene encodes CDR1 LNHNV and CDR2 YYDKDF (reference sequence). This clone was seen more than once but under ten times. Clones were sequenced by immunoSEQ multiplex PCR, and TCRdb holds only the in-frame ones, with some missing. This sample carries roughly 300,000 clones, roughly nine tenths of them seen once, and the ten largest clones take around 6%. The sequenced sample consisted of peripheral blood. The sequence was obtained from a man aged 18-30 years who had recovered from COVID-19. The chain joins TRBV15 to TRBJ2-7, with D perhaps matching TRBD1 (6 bases). CDR3 region: CATSRPISQGNEQYF. The CDR3 DNA is TGTGCCACCAGCAGACCAATCTCACAGGGAAACGAGCAGTACTTC.